These 24 T cell receptor beta chains were sequenced from one sample in a study of blood T cell repertoires in COVID-19. Measured with immunoSEQ multiplex PCR; TCRdb has only the in-frame clones, and not every one. The repertoire holds 350,000 or so clones, 89% seen once, with around 4% in the top ten. Sequenced: peripheral blood. These receptors were obtained from a woman aged 55-69 years with COVID-19, enrolled during active disease.

This clone was counted between two and nine times. The chain is built from TRBV12-2 and TRBJ1-3; the table's D call, TRBD1, has no DNA check behind it. TRBV12-2 counts as a pseudogene. There are 18 residues in the CDR3. The CDR3: CASRLTGGLRGDGNTIYF. CDR3 coding DNA: TGTGCAAGTCGCTTAACAGGGGGCCTTCGGGGAGACGGAAACACCATATATTTT.

The gene calls are TRBV19 and TRBJ1-1, with D possibly being TRBD1 (5 bases). Trimming took 3 bases from V and 4 from J, leaving 12 bases between them. This CDR3 has 14 amino acids. The germline CDR1 and CDR2 sequences are LNHDA and SQIVND (reference sequence). CDR3 in amino acids: CASSMSGYGTEAFF. Written as DNA, the CDR3 is TGTGCCAGTAGTATGTCAGGGTACGGCACTGAAGCTTTCTTT.

The table lists this clone with a few counts. The chain couples TRBV12-3 or TRBV12-4 to TRBJ1-5; D call uncertain. Trimming removed 10 bases at V and 6 bases at J, with 16 bases between. This CDR3 has 13 amino acids. The CDR3 region has the DNA TGTGCCACCACGGGGTCGGTTGGTCAGCCCCAGCATTTT. Its translation is CATTGSVGQPQHF.

The chain has TRBV20-1 and TRBJ2-4; no definite D call. This CDR3 is 10 amino acids long. Germline CDR1 reads DFQATT; CDR2 reads SNEGSKA (reference sequence). This CDR3 is CSVGQNIQYF. The CDR3 DNA reads as TGCAGCGTCGGTCAAAACATTCAGTACTTC.

This clone was seen just once. This chain joins TRBV6-6 and TRBJ2-7; D possibly corresponds to TRBD1 (6 bases). Germline V gene lookup returns CDR1 MNHNY and CDR2 SVGAGI (reference sequence). CDR3 length: 14 amino acids. Trimming took off 0 bases at V and 3 bases at J, with 9 bases between the two ends. CDR3 sequence reads: CASSYSGQNYEQYF. CDR3 nucleotide sequence: TGTGCCAGCAGTTACTCTGGACAGAACTACGAGCAGTACTTC.

The J gene is TRBJ1-1, the V gene TRBV27, with D hard to call. Deletions cut 6 bases from V and 8 bases from J, with 13 bases between. There are 12 residues in the CDR3. Germline V gene sequence: CDR1 MNHEY, CDR2 SMNVEV (reference sequence). The DNA for the CDR3 is TGTGCCAGCAGATCCCCCCGGCGGGAAGCTTTCTTT. It is translated as CASRSPRREAFF.

The CDR3 loop reads CASSLRTSGGLYNEQFF. CDR3 sequence (DNA): TGTGCCAGCAGCCTCCGAACTAGCGGGGGTCTCTACAATGAGCAGTTCTTC. The chain combines TRBV27 with TRBJ2-1; 11 bases are shared with TRBD2. CDR3 length: 17 residues. Germline CDR1 reads MNHEY; CDR2 reads SMNVEV (reference sequence). Germline trimming cut 6 bases from V and 3 bases from J; bases unmatched to any gene: 10.

In this sample, this clone turned up once. V gene TRBV7-9 combines with J gene TRBJ2-1; no reliable D call. CDR1 and CDR2 (germline): SEHNR, FQNEAQ (reference sequence). Trimming pared 1 base from V and 8 bases from J, leaving 6 bases between. The length of the CDR3 is 12 residues. CDR3 coding DNA: TGTGCCAGCAGCTTAGTCCTCCATGAGCAGTTCTTC. It codes for CASSLVLHEQFF.

In its sample, this clone was seen a few times. The V call is TRBV7-9, the J call TRBJ2-3, with 11 nucleotides matching TRBD2. The germline V gene has CDR1 SEHNR and CDR2 FQNEAQ (reference sequence). Trimming removed 2 bases from V and 2 bases from J; junction bases left unmatched: 3. This CDR3 is 16 amino acids long. CDR3 region: CASSLLLAGDTDTQYF. The DNA of the CDR3 is TGTGCCAGCAGCTTATTACTAGCGGGGGACACAGATACGCAGTATTTT.

The V call is TRBV6-5, the J call TRBJ2-3; TRBD1 is a possible D gene (6 bases). The V end was cut by 0 bases, the J end by 4 bases, with 14 bases between. The CDR3 has 16 residues. Germline V gene lookup returns CDR1 MNHEY and CDR2 SVGAGI. The CDR3 DNA is TGTGCCAGCAGTTACTCGTACAGGGTATCCGCAGATACGCAGTATTTT. This sequence encodes CASSYSYRVSADTQYF.

This chain connects TRBV6-5 to TRBJ2-3, with TRBD1 matching over 7 bases. Germline V gene lookup returns CDR1 MNHEY and CDR2 SVGAGI. Losses at the gene ends were 5 bases for V and 8 bases for J; bases not matched to a gene: 7. This CDR3 has 13 residues. CDR3 coding DNA: TGTGCCAGCAGTCCCAGGGGGTTCAGTACGCAGTATTTT. It specifies CASSPRGFSTQYF.

The chain joins TRBV19 to TRBJ1-1; 8 bases line up with TRBD1. Germline CDR1 is LNHDA and CDR2 is SQIVND (reference sequence). The ends lost 5 bases at V and 6 bases at J; junction bases unmatched: 8. The CDR3 sequence is 14 residues long. The CDR3 region is CASSYDRGLAEAFF. In DNA, the CDR3 is TGTGCCAGTAGTTACGACAGGGGTCTCGCTGAAGCTTTCTTT.

V usage is TRBV3-1 (or the pseudogene TRBV3-2) and J usage is TRBJ1-1; TRBD1 might be the D (5 bases). V was shortened by 2 bases and J by 4 bases, with 8 bases between the two germline ends. This CDR3 is 13 amino acids long. Germline V gene data show CDR1 as LGHDT and CDR2 as YNNKEL (reference sequence). DNA for the CDR3: TGTGCCAGCAGCCAATATACAGGCACTGAAGCTTTCTTT. It translates to CASSQYTGTEAFF.

This clone was observed a handful of times. The chain combines TRBV6-2 or TRBV6-3 with TRBJ1-6, with D tentatively TRBD1 (5 bases). Germline assignment: CDR1 MNHEY and CDR2 SVGEGT. This CDR3 contains 14 residues. Trimming removed 2 bases at V and 10 bases at J, with 12 bases between. The CDR3 here is CASSYSQGGSPLHF. The CDR3 DNA follows: TGTGCCAGCAGTTACAGCCAGGGAGGCTCACCCCTCCACTTT.

The chain employs TRBV5-4 and TRBJ1-6; D ambiguous. This CDR3 spans 14 amino acids. CDR1 is SGHNT and CDR2 is YYREEE in the germline V gene (reference sequence). With 4 bases removed from V and 2 bases from J, the gap between germline ends came to 7 bases. CDR3: CASSLGTYNSPLHF. Here the CDR3 DNA reads TGTGCCAGCAGCCTCGGGACCTATAATTCACCCCTCCACTTT.

The rearrangement joins TRBV6-5 to TRBJ1-2, with D maybe TRBD1 (5 bases). Trimming took 6 bases from V and 7 from J, leaving 15 bases between them. The CDR3 has 13 amino acids. The V gene's germline CDR1 is MNHEY and CDR2 SVGAGI. This chain's CDR3 is CASRTGETIGYTF. The CDR3, as DNA: TGTGCCAGCAGAACGGGGGAAACGATTGGCTACACCTTC.

The chain couples TRBV2 to TRBJ1-5; TRBD1 matches 7 bases. V dropped 4 bases and J dropped 5; count of bases not matched to a gene: 2. The CDR3 loop spans 13 amino acids. Per the germline V gene, CDR1 is SNHLY and CDR2 is FYNNEI. CDR3 sequence (DNA): TGTGCCAGCAGTGGACAGGGCCATCAGCCCCAGCATTTT. It encodes CASSGQGHQPQHF.

This clone is a singleton in its sample. V gene TRBV7-8 combines with J gene TRBJ1-2; TRBD1 might be the D (6 bases). The CDR3 is 14 amino acids. Between the trimmed V and J ends, which lost 1 base and 4 bases, there was a span of 10 bases. The V gene's germline CDR1 is SGHVS and CDR2 FQNEAQ. In nucleotides, the CDR3 is TGTGCCAGCAGCTTAGAAGGACAGTCCTATGGCTACACCTTC. It encodes CASSLEGQSYGYTF.

V usage is TRBV7-9 and J usage is TRBJ1-3, with D hard to call. The CDR3 runs to 18 residues. Germline CDR1 and CDR2: SEHNR and FQNEAQ (reference sequence). Trimming removed 2 bases from V and 0 bases from J, with 17 bases in between. CDR3 nucleotides: TGTGCCAGCAGCTTAATACAGCAACAATTCCTCTCTGGAAACACCATATATTTT. Translating gives CASSLIQQQFLSGNTIYF. The complete variable domain, with remaining parts taken from reference TRBV7-9 and TRBJ1-3, reads DTGVSQNPRHKITKRGQNVTFRCDPISEHNRLYWYRQTLGQGPEFLTYFQNEAQLEKSRLLSDRFSAERPKGSFSTLEIQRTEQGDSAMYLCASSLIQQQFLSGNTIYFGEGSWLTVV.

The gene calls are TRBV9 and TRBJ2-1; D unresolved. The CDR3 consists of 13 residues. Germline CDR1 and CDR2: SGDLS and YYNGEE. V was cut by 3 bases and J by 9 bases, with 13 bases left in between. The CDR3 protein is CASSGFVTIEQFF. The CDR3, as DNA: TGTGCCAGCAGCGGGTTCGTTACAATTGAGCAGTTCTTC.

The rearrangement joins TRBV27 to TRBJ2-7; a possible D gene is TRBD1 (6 bases). Germline assignment: CDR1 MNHEY and CDR2 SMNVEV (reference sequence). The CDR3 has 13 amino acids. The V and J ends lost 1 base and 5 bases respectively, with 9 bases between them. The CDR3 DNA follows: TGTGCCAGCAGTTTATTGGCAGGGGACGAGCAGTACTTC. Translation: CASSLLAGDEQYF.

V gene TRBV3-1 (or the pseudogene TRBV3-2) combines with J gene TRBJ1-3, with D maybe TRBD1 (6 bases). Germline CDR1 reads LGHDT; CDR2 reads YNNKEL (reference sequence). V was clipped by 3 bases and J by 4 bases, with 10 bases between them. This CDR3 contains 14 residues. The CDR3 coding sequence is TGTGCCAGCAGCCAGGGGGACATCGGAAACACCATATATTTT. It encodes CASSQGDIGNTIYF.

V usage is TRBV29-1 and J usage is TRBJ1-2; TRBD1 matches at 9 bases. This CDR3 has 16 residues. The V segment lost 5 bases and the J segment 7 bases; nucleotides outside the gene matches: 17. From germline, CDR1 is SQVTM and CDR2 ANQGSEA. CDR3 coding DNA: TGCAGCGTTCCTAAAACGGGGGTGGACAGGGGAAGTGGCTACACCTTC. Translating it yields CSVPKTGVDRGSGYTF.

V and J are TRBV3-1 (or the pseudogene TRBV3-2) and TRBJ1-3; perhaps TRBD1 as D (5 bases). Germline-derived CDR1 and CDR2 are LGHDT and YNNKEL (reference sequence). CDR3 length: 13 residues. The germline V and J ends were trimmed by 4 bases and 8 bases, with 12 bases remaining between them. CDR3 nucleotides: TGTGCCAGCAGCCCCTCCGCCAGGGACACCATATATTTT. It specifies CASSPSARDTIYF.